This TCR beta chain was identified during a study of cytomegalovirus exposure and HLA in healthy donors. The V end was cut by 1 base, the J end by 10 bases, with 10 bases between. Germline V gives CDR1 MNHNS, CDR2 SASEGT. This CDR3 has 13 amino acids. About this clone itself: Its target is not known.

Points from the study as a whole: Reported performance of the classifier showed diagnosis of cytomegalovirus status with high specificity and sensitivity.

The assay was immunoSEQ multiplex PCR, and TCRdb's table has in-frame clones only and misses some. The data contain about 110,000 clones, more than 75% of them singletons. Sequenced sample: PBMCs. The clonotype originates from a woman younger than 45 in good health and CMV-seropositive. V and J are TRBV6-1 and TRBJ1-4; D unresolved. The CDR3 reads CASSEVGEVKLFF. The DNA of the CDR3 is TGTGCCAGCAGTGAAGTTGGGGAGGTAAAACTGTTTTTT.